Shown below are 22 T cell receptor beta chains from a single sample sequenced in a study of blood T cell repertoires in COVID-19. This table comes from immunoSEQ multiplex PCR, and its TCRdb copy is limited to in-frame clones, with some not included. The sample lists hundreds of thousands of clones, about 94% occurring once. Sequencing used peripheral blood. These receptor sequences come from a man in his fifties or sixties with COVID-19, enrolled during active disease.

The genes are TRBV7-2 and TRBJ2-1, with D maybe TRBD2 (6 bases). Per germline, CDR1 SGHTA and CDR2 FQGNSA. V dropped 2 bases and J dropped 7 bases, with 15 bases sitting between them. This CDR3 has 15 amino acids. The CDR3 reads CASSLLSLGGNEQFF. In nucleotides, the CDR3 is TGTGCCAGCAGCTTATTGTCCCTGGGGGGAAATGAGCAGTTCTTC.

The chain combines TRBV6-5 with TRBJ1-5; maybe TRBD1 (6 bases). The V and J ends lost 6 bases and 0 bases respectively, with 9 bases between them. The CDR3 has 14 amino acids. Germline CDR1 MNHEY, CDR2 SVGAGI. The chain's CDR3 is CASRRTVSNQPQHF. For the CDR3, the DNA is TGTGCCAGCAGGCGGACAGTTAGCAATCAGCCCCAGCATTTT.

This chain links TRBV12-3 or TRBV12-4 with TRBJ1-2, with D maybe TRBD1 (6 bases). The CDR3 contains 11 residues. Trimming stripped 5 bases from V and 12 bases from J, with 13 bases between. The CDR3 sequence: CASSLNRVNTF. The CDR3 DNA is TGTGCCAGCAGTCTGAACAGGGTTAACACCTTC.

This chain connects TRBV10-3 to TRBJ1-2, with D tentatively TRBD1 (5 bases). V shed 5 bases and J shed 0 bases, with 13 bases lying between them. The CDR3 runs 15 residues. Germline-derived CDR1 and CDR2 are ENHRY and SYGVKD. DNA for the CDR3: TGTGCCATCAGTACGAACAGGATCCCTAACTATGGCTACACCTTC. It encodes CAISTNRIPNYGYTF.

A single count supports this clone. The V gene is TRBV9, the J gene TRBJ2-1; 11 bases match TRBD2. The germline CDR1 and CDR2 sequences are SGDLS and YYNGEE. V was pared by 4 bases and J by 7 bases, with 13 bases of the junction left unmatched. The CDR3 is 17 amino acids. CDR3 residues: CASSTRSGRALGNEQFF. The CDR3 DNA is TGTGCCAGCAGCACTCGTAGCGGGAGGGCTCTCGGGAATGAGCAGTTCTTC.

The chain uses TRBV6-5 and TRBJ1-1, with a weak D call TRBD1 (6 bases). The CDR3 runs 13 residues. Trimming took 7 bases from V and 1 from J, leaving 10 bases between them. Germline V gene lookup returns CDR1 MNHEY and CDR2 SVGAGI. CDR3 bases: TGTGCCAGCATCCTACAGGGGAACACTGAAGCTTTCTTT. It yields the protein CASILQGNTEAFF.

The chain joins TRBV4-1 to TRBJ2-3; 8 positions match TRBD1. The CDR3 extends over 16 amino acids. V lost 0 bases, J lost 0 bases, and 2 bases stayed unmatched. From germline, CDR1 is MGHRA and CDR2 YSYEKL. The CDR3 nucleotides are TGCGCCAGCAGCCAAGATAGGACAGGGAGCACAGATACGCAGTATTTT. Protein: CASSQDRTGSTDTQYF.

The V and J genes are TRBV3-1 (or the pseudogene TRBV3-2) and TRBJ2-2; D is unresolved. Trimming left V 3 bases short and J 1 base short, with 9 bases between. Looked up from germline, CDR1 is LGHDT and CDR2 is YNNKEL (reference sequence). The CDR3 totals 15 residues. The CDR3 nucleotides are TGTGCCAGCAGCCATAGTGAACGGAACACCGGGGAGCTGTTTTTT. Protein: CASSHSERNTGELFF.

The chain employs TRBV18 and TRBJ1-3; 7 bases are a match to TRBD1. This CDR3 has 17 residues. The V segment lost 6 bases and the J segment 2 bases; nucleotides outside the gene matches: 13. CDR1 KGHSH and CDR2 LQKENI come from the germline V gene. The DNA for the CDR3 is TGTGCCAGCTCGCAAACCGGACAGGAGGTCGCTGGAAACACCATATATTTT. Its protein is CASSQTGQEVAGNTIYF.

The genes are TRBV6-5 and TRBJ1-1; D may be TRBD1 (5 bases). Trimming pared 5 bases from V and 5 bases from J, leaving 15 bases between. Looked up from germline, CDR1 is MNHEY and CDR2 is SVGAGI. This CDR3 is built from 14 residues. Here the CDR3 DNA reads TGTGCCAGCAGTCACCCGGAAGGGGCAACTGAAGCTTTCTTT. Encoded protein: CASSHPEGATEAFF.

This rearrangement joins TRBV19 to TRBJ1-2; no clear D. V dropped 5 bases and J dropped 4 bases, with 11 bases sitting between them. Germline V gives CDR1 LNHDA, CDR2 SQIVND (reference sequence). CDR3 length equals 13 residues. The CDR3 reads CASSREHTYGYTF. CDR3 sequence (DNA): TGTGCCAGTAGTCGGGAACACACCTATGGCTACACCTTC.

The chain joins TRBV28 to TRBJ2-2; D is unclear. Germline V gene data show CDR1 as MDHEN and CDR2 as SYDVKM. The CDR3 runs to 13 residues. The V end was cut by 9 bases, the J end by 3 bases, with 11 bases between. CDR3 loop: CASGGLYTGELFF. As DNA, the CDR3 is TGTGCCAGTGGCGGTCTATACACCGGGGAGCTGTTTTTT.

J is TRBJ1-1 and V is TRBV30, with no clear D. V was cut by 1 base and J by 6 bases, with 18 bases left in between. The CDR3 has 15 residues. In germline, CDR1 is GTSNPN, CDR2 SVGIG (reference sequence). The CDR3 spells CAWSASRGGWPEAFF. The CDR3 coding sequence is TGTGCCTGGAGTGCTTCTCGCGGAGGTTGGCCTGAAGCTTTCTTT.

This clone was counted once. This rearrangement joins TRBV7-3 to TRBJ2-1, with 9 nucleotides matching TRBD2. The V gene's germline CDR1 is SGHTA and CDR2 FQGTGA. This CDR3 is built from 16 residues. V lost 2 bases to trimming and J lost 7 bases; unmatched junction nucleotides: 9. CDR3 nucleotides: TGTGCCAGCAGCTTAGGATCCAGCGGGGGGAGGAATGAGCAGTTCTTC. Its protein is CASSLGSSGGRNEQFF.

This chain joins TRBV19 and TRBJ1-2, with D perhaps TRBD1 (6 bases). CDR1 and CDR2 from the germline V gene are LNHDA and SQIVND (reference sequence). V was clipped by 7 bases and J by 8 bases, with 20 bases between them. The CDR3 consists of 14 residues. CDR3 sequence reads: CASNHGGADRGYTF. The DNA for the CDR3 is TGTGCCAGTAACCACGGGGGGGCCGATCGGGGCTACACCTTC.

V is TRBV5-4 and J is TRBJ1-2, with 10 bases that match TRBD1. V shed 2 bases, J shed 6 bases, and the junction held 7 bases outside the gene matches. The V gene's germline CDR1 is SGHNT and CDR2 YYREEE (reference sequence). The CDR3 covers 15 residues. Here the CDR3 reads CASSFRDRGWNGYTF. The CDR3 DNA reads TGTGCCAGCAGCTTCCGGGACAGGGGTTGGAATGGCTACACCTTC.

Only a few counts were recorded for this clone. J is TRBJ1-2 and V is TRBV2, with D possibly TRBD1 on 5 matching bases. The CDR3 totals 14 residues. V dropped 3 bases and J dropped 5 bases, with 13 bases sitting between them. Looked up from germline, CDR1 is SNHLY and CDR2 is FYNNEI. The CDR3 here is CASSEQGVGYGYTF. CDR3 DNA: TGTGCCAGCAGTGAGCAGGGCGTAGGTTATGGCTACACCTTC.

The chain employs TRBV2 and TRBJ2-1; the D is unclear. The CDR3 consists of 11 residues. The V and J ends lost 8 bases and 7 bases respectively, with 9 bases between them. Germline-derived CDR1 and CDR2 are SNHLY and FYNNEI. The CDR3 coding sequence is TGTGCCAGCTCTATTAGTAATGAGCAGTTCTTC. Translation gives CASSISNEQFF.

Written as DNA, the CDR3 is TGTGCCAGTATCCTTAGGGAGGGGAACACTGAAGCTTTCTTT. Amino acids: CASILREGNTEAFF. The J gene is TRBJ1-1, the V gene TRBV19; D is ambiguous. The CDR3 loop spans 14 amino acids. Trimming stripped 7 bases from V and 1 base from J, with 13 bases between. CDR1 and CDR2 (germline): LNHDA, SQIVND (reference sequence).

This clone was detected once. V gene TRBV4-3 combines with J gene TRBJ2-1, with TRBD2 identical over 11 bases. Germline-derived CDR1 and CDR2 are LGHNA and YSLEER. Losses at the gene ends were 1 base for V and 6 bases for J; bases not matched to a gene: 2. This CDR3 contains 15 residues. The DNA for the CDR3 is TGCGCCAGCAGCCAAGCCGGGACTAGCGGCAATGAGCAGTTCTTC. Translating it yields CASSQAGTSGNEQFF.

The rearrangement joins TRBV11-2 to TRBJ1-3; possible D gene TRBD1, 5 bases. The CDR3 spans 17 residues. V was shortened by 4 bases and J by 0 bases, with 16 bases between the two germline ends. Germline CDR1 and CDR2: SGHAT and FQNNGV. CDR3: CASSYRGDPDSGNTIYF. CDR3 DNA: TGTGCCAGCAGCTACCGGGGGGACCCCGACTCTGGAAACACCATATATTTT.

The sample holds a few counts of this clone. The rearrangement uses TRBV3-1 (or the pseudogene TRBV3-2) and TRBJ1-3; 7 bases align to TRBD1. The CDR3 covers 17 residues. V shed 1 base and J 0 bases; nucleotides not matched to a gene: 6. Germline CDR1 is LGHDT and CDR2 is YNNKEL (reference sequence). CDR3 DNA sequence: TGTGCCAGCAGCCAAGGACAGGGCAGATTCTCTGGAAACACCATATATTTT. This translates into CASSQGQGRFSGNTIYF.